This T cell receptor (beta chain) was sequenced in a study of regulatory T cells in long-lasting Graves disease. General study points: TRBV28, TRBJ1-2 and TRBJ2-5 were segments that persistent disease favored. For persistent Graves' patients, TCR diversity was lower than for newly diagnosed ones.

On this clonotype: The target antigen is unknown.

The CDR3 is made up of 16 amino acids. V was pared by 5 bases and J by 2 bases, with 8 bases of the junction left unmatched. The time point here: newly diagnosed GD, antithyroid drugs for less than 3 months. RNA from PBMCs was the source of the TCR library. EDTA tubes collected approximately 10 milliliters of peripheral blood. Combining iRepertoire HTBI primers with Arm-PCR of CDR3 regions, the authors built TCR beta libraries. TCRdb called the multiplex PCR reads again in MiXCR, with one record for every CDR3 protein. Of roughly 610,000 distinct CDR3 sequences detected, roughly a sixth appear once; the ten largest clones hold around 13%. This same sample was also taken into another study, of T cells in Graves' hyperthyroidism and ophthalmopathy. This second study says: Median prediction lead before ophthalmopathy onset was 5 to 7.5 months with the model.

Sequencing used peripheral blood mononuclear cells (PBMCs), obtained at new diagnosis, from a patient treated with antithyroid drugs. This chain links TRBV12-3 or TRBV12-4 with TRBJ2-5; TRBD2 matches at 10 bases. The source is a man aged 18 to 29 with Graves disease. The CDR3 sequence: CASSRAGGGLQETQYF. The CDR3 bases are TGTGCCAGCAGTCGAGCGGGGGGGGGGCTTCAAGAGACCCAGTACTTC.